This passage covers 17 T cell receptor beta chains from one sample sequenced in a study of memory CD4+ T cells and cytomegalovirus serostatus. TCRdb's copy holds only in-frame clones and misses some; the assay was immunoSEQ multiplex PCR. Among approximately 63,000 clones listed, over 60% were seen once. Single viable CD3+CD4+CD8-CD45RO+ cells were sorted as the memory CD4+ T cells. The sample consisted of memory CD4+ T cells from blood. The receptors here all came from an adult in good health and CMV-seronegative. Some clones in this sample may be carry-over from other donors' samples.

The genes are TRBV7-8 and TRBJ1-2, with 7 bases identical to TRBD1. Looked up from germline, CDR1 is SGHVS and CDR2 is FQNEAQ. The ends lost 5 bases at V and 6 bases at J; junction bases unmatched: 6. The CDR3 is 13 residues long. This CDR3 is CASSDEQGNGYTF. Here the CDR3 DNA reads TGTGCCAGCAGCGACGAACAGGGGAATGGCTACACCTTC.

V and J are TRBV4-3 and TRBJ2-1; perhaps TRBD2 as D (6 bases). The ends were cut back, 3 bases at V and 3 bases at J, with 6 bases in the middle. This CDR3 is 13 amino acids long. Germline V gene lookup returns CDR1 LGHNA and CDR2 YSLEER. The CDR3 sequence is CASSQRDYNEQFF. The CDR3 nucleotides are TGCGCCAGCAGCCAGCGGGACTACAATGAGCAGTTCTTC.

In nucleotides, the CDR3 is TGCGCCAGCAGTTGGGAGAGTGAGGAGACCCAGTACTTC. Its protein product is CASSWESEETQYF. The J gene is TRBJ2-5, the V gene TRBV5-1; a possible D gene is TRBD2 (5 bases). The CDR3 runs 13 residues. The germline CDR1 and CDR2 sequences are SGHRS and YFSETQ. V lost 5 bases and J lost 5, with 13 bases in between.

This chain connects TRBV28 to TRBJ1-6; D possibly corresponds to TRBD1 (5 bases). The germline gives CDR1 MDHEN, CDR2 SYDVKM. Trimming pared 2 bases from V and 6 bases from J, leaving 17 bases between. This CDR3 has 17 residues. CDR3 residues: CASSLDRWGYPNSPLHF. CDR3 in DNA: TGTGCCAGCAGTTTAGATAGATGGGGGTATCCTAATTCACCCCTCCACTTT.

The chain couples TRBV6-6 to TRBJ1-5; perhaps TRBD1 as D (5 bases). CDR1 is MNHNY and CDR2 is SVGAGI in the germline V gene (reference sequence). Trimming took off 7 bases at V and 6 bases at J, with 13 bases between the two ends. There are 13 residues in the CDR3. CDR3 protein: CASNGGGPQPQHF. The CDR3 DNA sequence: TGTGCCAGCAATGGGGGGGGACCTCAGCCCCAGCATTTT.

In regard to this clone: An end of the junction does not agree with germline; a read error may underlie this. The CDR3 DNA sequence: TGTGCTAGCAGCTTCTACCATTGGAAACAGAACACCGGGGAGCTGTTTTTT. This encodes CASSFYHWKQNTGELFF. The chain combines TRBV7-7 with TRBJ2-2; D is uncertain. The germline CDR1 and CDR2 sequences are SSHAT and FNYEAQ (reference sequence). This CDR3 comprises 17 residues.

This rearrangement joins TRBV27 to TRBJ2-6; D unresolved. The germline CDR1 and CDR2 sequences are MNHEY and SMNVEV (reference sequence). Trimming took off 6 bases at V and 4 bases at J, with 10 bases between the two ends. This CDR3 comprises 14 residues. DNA for the CDR3: TGTGCCAGCAGGGCCATCGTCGGGGCCAACGTCCTGACTTTC. Translated, it gives CASRAIVGANVLTF.

The CDR3: CASSFLQESGYTF. The DNA for the CDR3 is TGTGCCAGCAGCTTTCTGCAGGAATCTGGCTACACCTTC. The chain joins TRBV11-2 to TRBJ1-2; D uncertain. Germline CDR1 is SGHAT and CDR2 is FQNNGV. V was shortened by 3 bases and J by 7 bases, with 12 bases between the two germline ends. The length of the CDR3 is 13 residues.

CDR3 in DNA: TGTGCCAGCAGCACGGCGGGGTCCCGCCCCGAAGAGACCCAGTACTTC. It codes for CASSTAGSRPEETQYF. The chain has TRBV11-2 and TRBJ2-5; TRBD2 might be the D (6 bases). Between the trimmed V and J ends, which lost 5 bases and 3 bases, there was a span of 19 bases. The CDR3 is made up of 16 amino acids. Germline V gene sequence: CDR1 SGHAT, CDR2 FQNNGV.

Points on this clone: Sequence at one end of the junction differs from germline and may be a read error. The V and J genes are TRBV7-9 and TRBJ2-5; D may be TRBD1 or TRBD2 (6 bases each). Germline V gene data show CDR1 as SEHNR and CDR2 as FQNEAQ (reference sequence). The CDR3 extends over 15 amino acids. The CDR3 here is CASSLVGGWAFQVDF. The CDR3 nucleotides read TGTGCCAGCAGCTTAGTGGGGGGCTGGGCCTTTCAGGTGGACTTC.

This clone appeared a few times. One junction end does not reproduce the germline sequence, and a read error may be involved. The rearrangement links TRBV7-7 to TRBJ1-6; TRBD1 aligns across 9 bases. Germline CDR1 and CDR2: SSHAT and FNYEAQ (reference sequence). The length of the CDR3 is 15 residues. CDR3 protein: CASSYPGQGGSPLHF. The CDR3 DNA is TGTGCTAGCAGCTATCCGGGACAGGGTGGTTCACCCCTCCACTTT.

The rearrangement links TRBV4-3 to TRBJ2-2; maybe TRBD2 (7 bases). V gave up 0 bases and J gave up 3 bases, with 14 bases separating them. Germline V CDR1 and CDR2: LGHNA, YSLEER. The length of the CDR3 is 17 residues. The CDR3 sequence: CASSQDGGAGDTGELFF. CDR3 nucleotides: TGCGCCAGCAGCCAAGATGGGGGGGCGGGCGACACCGGGGAGCTGTTTTTT.

This chain connects TRBV1 to TRBJ2-5; TRBD2 is the table's D call and was not checked against the DNA. TRBV1 counts as a pseudogene. This CDR3 is built from 12 residues. CDR3 in amino acids: CTSRGGQETQYF. CDR3 coding DNA: TGCACCAGCCGGGGGGGCCAAGAGACCCAGTACTTC.

In its sample, this clone was seen a few times. The DNA of the CDR3 is TGTGCCAGCAGCTCCGTGGCGGGACCCGATACGCAGTATTTT. It encodes CASSSVAGPDTQYF. V is TRBV11-2 and J is TRBJ2-3; tentative D call: TRBD2 (6 bases). V was trimmed by 4 bases and J by 6 bases, leaving 14 bases between them. The CDR3 runs 14 residues. Germline CDR1 is SGHAT and CDR2 is FQNNGV.

This chain uses TRBV4-3 with TRBJ2-2, with 8 nucleotides matching TRBD2. The CDR3 has 14 residues. Germline V gene lookup returns CDR1 LGHNA and CDR2 YSLEER. Germline trimming cut 1 base from V and 13 bases from J; bases unmatched to any gene: 8. CDR3 coding DNA: TGCGCCAGCAGCCAAGTGGGGCGGGGGGCTGGGCTGTTTTTT. Translation: CASSQVGRGAGLFF.

This clone has just one count. This sequence joins TRBV5-6 and TRBJ2-3, with 10 bases that match TRBD2. CDR3 length equals 17 residues. V shed 3 bases, J shed 7 bases, and the junction held 14 bases outside the gene matches. The germline V gene encodes CDR1 SGHDT and CDR2 YYEEEE. Here the CDR3 DNA reads TGTGCCAGCAGCTCACGATTAGCGGGGGGCCCCACCAATACGCAGTATTTT. Protein: CASSSRLAGGPTNTQYF.

V is TRBV5-1 and J is TRBJ2-1; 11 nucleotides match TRBD2. This CDR3 spans 21 amino acids. Trimming removed 0 bases from V and 7 bases from J; junction bases left unmatched: 21. Germline V gene data show CDR1 as SGHRS and CDR2 as YFSETQ. The CDR3 bases are TGCGCCAGCAGCTTGGGCCCAGGGCGGCCCATAGCGGGGGGGCCTTGGAATGAGCAGTTCTTC. As protein: CASSLGPGRPIAGGPWNEQFF.